These 27 T cell receptor beta chains share one sample of origin, sequenced in a study of Ad26.COV2.S vaccination and SARS-CoV-2 variants (dated by TCRdb to the early 2020s). According to the study, the label for this sample's treatment or condition signals: 15 to 20 received Ad26.COV2.S at low or high dose, single or two shots; 5 received placebo; per-sample allocation not given. For vaccine and placebo recipients, the sequenced repertoires came from samples collected on day 63 after the first injection. Library construction relied on the immunoSEQ multiplex PCR assay. The source is immuneACCESS, and TCRdb retained only in-frame sequences with V and J called. Part of the clones is not carried over; for the studies checked, unresolved V genes explain less than half of this, and the remainder is unexplained. Present in this sample are roughly 700,000 clones, roughly 90% of which were seen just once. About 1.5% of the sample belongs to the ten largest clones.

The sequenced sample was peripheral blood, obtained in a trial of Ad26.COV2.S vaccine versus placebo. These receptors came from a person aged 18 to 65 who received the Ad26.COV2.S COVID-19 vaccine or a placebo.

CDR3 sequence (DNA): TGTGCCAGCAGTGACATCGCAGAGGGAGATGGTCGAGAGACCCAGTACTTC. Translating it yields CASSDIAEGDGRETQYF. The gene calls are TRBV6-4 and TRBJ2-5; perhaps TRBD2 as D (5 bases). Trimming took off 2 bases at V and 4 bases at J, with 20 bases between the two ends. Germline-derived CDR1 and CDR2 are MRHNA and SNTAGT. The CDR3 covers 17 residues.

The V gene is TRBV30, the J gene TRBJ1-4, with 7 bases lining up with TRBD1. This CDR3 comprises 14 residues. In germline, CDR1 is GTSNPN, CDR2 SVGIG (reference sequence). The junction had 5 bases not matched to a gene; V was cut back by 3 bases and J by 4 bases. The CDR3 loop is CAWRTGKVNEKLFF. CDR3 in DNA: TGTGCCTGGAGGACAGGGAAGGTTAATGAAAAACTGTTTTTT.

This clone has only a few counts. The V and J genes are TRBV5-1 and TRBJ2-2, with a weak D call TRBD2 (6 bases). This CDR3 is 15 amino acids long. Germline V gives CDR1 SGHRS, CDR2 YFSETQ. V shed 4 bases and J shed 5 bases, with 15 bases lying between them. This chain's CDR3 is CASSLGGGVTGELFF. The CDR3 DNA sequence: TGCGCCAGCAGCCTGGGCGGAGGGGTAACCGGGGAGCTGTTTTTT.

V gene TRBV11-2 combines with J gene TRBJ2-7, with D unresolved. This CDR3 is 14 amino acids long. V lost 0 bases, J lost 5 bases, and 11 bases lay in between. CDR1 and CDR2 (germline): SGHAT, FQNNGV. In nucleotides, the CDR3 is TGTGCCAGCAGCTTAGATGTGGGTCTCCACGAGCAGTACTTC. Its translation: CASSLDVGLHEQYF.

The CDR3, as DNA: TGTGCCAGCTCACCAACAAGGGCGCGTTATACTGAAGCTTTCTTT. Amino acid sequence: CASSPTRARYTEAFF. This chain uses TRBV18 with TRBJ1-1; no definite D call. The CDR3 is 15 amino acids. The germline gives CDR1 KGHSH, CDR2 LQKENI. The V gene lost 2 bases and the J gene lost 5 bases, with 15 bases spanning the gap.

V usage is TRBV7-2 and J usage is TRBJ2-7, with a possible D match to TRBD1 (5 bases). V was cut by 5 bases and J by 3 bases, with 14 bases left in between. Germline CDR1 reads SGHTA; CDR2 reads FQGNSA. CDR3 size: 14 residues. This CDR3 is CASSPTGHRYEQYF. In DNA form, the CDR3 reads TGTGCCAGCAGCCCGACCGGACACCGCTACGAGCAGTACTTC.

The V gene is TRBV7-9, the J gene TRBJ1-1; the D is unclear. V dropped 1 base and J dropped 6 bases, with 6 bases sitting between them. The CDR3 runs to 12 residues. CDR1 is SEHNR, CDR2 FQNEAQ, per germline (reference sequence). The DNA for the CDR3 is TGTGCCAGCAGCTTAGGAGCGGCTGAAGCTTTCTTT. As protein: CASSLGAAEAFF.

The V gene is TRBV7-2, the J gene TRBJ2-7; D is possibly TRBD1 (6 bases). The CDR3 length is 13 residues. CDR1 and CDR2 (germline): SGHTA, FQGNSA. V was trimmed by 4 bases and J by 7 bases, leaving 14 bases between them. This CDR3 reads CASSSWTVQEQYF. DNA of the CDR3: TGTGCCAGCAGCTCCTGGACAGTGCAAGAGCAGTACTTC.

The CDR3 DNA sequence: TGCGCCAGCAGCCTAGCCCTTGATCGGACAGGGTACAACACCGGGGAGCTGTTTTTT. It translates to CASSLALDRTGYNTGELFF. The chain combines TRBV5-1 with TRBJ2-2; 8 nucleotides agree with TRBD1. This CDR3 is 19 amino acids long. The germline gives CDR1 SGHRS, CDR2 YFSETQ. V lost 4 bases to trimming and J lost 2 bases; unmatched junction nucleotides: 16.

The chain uses TRBV18 and TRBJ1-2, with D uncertain. The V end was cut by 2 bases, the J end by 1 base, with 5 bases between. This CDR3 is built from 13 residues. Germline lookup yields CDR1 KGHSH and CDR2 LQKENI. CDR3 DNA: TGTGCCAGCTCACCATCAGTTAACTATGGCTACACCTTC. This gives the protein CASSPSVNYGYTF. The full variable domain, completed using reference TRBV18 and TRBJ1-2, is NAGVMQNPRHLVRRRGQEARLRCSPMKGHSHVYWYRQLPEEGLKFMVYLQKENIIDESGMPKERFSAEFPKEGPSILRIQQVVRGDSAAYFCASSPSVNYGYTFGSGTRLTVV.

As to this clone: Other nucleotide sequences in the sample specify the same CDR3. The V and J genes are TRBV20-1 and TRBJ2-7; 7 nucleotides match TRBD2. The CDR3 is made up of 11 amino acids. Germline V gives CDR1 DFQATT, CDR2 SNEGSKA (reference sequence). The V and J ends lost 6 bases and 4 bases, in that order; junction bases with no gene match: 3. The CDR3 region is CSALRGYEQYF. CDR3 coding DNA: TGCAGTGCCCTGCGGGGGTACGAGCAGTACTTC.

The gene calls are TRBV30 and TRBJ1-6; no reliable D call. V was pared by 0 bases and J by 7 bases, with 7 bases between. The CDR3 loop spans 13 amino acids. CDR1 is GTSNPN and CDR2 is SVGIG in the germline V gene (reference sequence). The CDR3 DNA sequence: TGTGCCTGGAGTGTTAGCGAGAATTCACCCCTCCACTTT. Its translation: CAWSVSENSPLHF.

This clone was detected once. This chain links TRBV10-3 with TRBJ2-3, with D maybe TRBD2 (5 bases). Per the germline V gene, CDR1 is ENHRY and CDR2 is SYGVKD. The CDR3 length is 13 residues. Trimming removed 0 bases at V and 11 bases at J, with 12 bases between. The CDR3 DNA reads TGTGCCATCAGTGAGTCGATTGCTCGGGGGCAGTATTTT. Translated, it gives CAISESIARGQYF.

The chain couples TRBV5-4 to TRBJ1-3; D is undetermined. There are 14 residues in the CDR3. CDR1 is SGHNT, CDR2 YYREEE, per germline (reference sequence). V was shortened by 1 base and J by 5 bases, with 10 bases between the two germline ends. The CDR3 nucleotides read TGTGCCAGCAGCTTGTACGGCGGGCGAAACACCATATATTTT. It translates to CASSLYGGRNTIYF.

V and J are TRBV5-1 and TRBJ1-2; D remains unclear. Trimming left V 0 bases short and J 3 bases short, with 6 bases between. The CDR3 is 13 residues long. Per germline, CDR1 SGHRS and CDR2 YFSETQ. CDR3 region: CASSLELYYGYTF. The CDR3 DNA is TGCGCCAGCAGCTTGGAGCTATACTATGGCTACACCTTC. Complete variable domain (other parts from reference TRBV5-1 and TRBJ1-2): KAGVTQTPRYLIKTRGQQVTLSCSPISGHRSVSWYQQTPGQGLQFLFEYFSETQRNKGNFPGRFSGRQFSNSRSEMNVSTLELGDSALYLCASSLELYYGYTFGSGTRLTVV.

CDR3 bases: TGTGCCAGCAGTTTAAGGGGGCGAGATGAAGCTTTCTTT. The encoded protein is CASSLRGRDEAFF. This sequence joins TRBV12-3 or TRBV12-4 and TRBJ1-1; 7 bases map to TRBD1. The CDR3 spans 13 residues. Trimming at V came to 2 bases and at J to 7 bases, leaving 4 bases not matched to a gene.

V is TRBV2 and J is TRBJ1-2; D might be TRBD1 (5 bases). Germline V lookup: CDR1 SNHLY, CDR2 FYNNEI. This CDR3 has 12 residues. V was trimmed by 7 bases and J by 8 bases, leaving 14 bases between them. In nucleotides, the CDR3 is TGTGCCAGCACCGGCGGGGGGTACGGCTACACCTTC. This codes for CASTGGGYGYTF.

The chain joins TRBV4-3 to TRBJ1-2; TRBD1 matches at 9 bases. Germline-derived CDR1 and CDR2 are LGHNA and YSLEER. J was trimmed by 4 bases and V by 4 bases; bases with no gene match: 7. This CDR3 is 15 amino acids long. The CDR3: CASSPGTGWGYGYTF. The CDR3 DNA reads as TGCGCCAGCAGCCCCGGGACAGGGTGGGGCTATGGCTACACCTTC.

V usage is TRBV7-2 and J usage is TRBJ2-5; 9 nucleotides agree with TRBD2. The CDR3 runs 15 residues. Germline V gives CDR1 SGHTA, CDR2 FQGNSA. The junction had 7 bases not matched to a gene; V was cut back by 5 bases and J by 3 bases. CDR3 in DNA: TGTGCCAGCAGCCGCCGTAGCGGGGGAGAAGAGACCCAGTACTTC. Its translation is CASSRRSGGEETQYF.

This sequence joins TRBV5-8 and TRBJ1-5, with TRBD1 as a possible D gene (5 bases). Germline CDR1 and CDR2: SGHTS and YDEGEE. Trimming pared 3 bases from V and 7 bases from J, leaving 23 bases between. This CDR3 is 17 amino acids long. As DNA, the CDR3 is TGTGCCAGCAGCTCCTACGGGACTTCCAGAGGATCCCAGCCCCAGCATTTT. The encoded protein is CASSSYGTSRGSQPQHF.

J is TRBJ1-4 and V is TRBV9; maybe TRBD1 (6 bases). The CDR3 has 16 amino acids. The V and J ends lost 0 bases and 7 bases respectively, with 16 bases between them. Germline CDR1 SGDLS, CDR2 YYNGEE. This chain's CDR3 is CASSVGLGAQSEKLFF. The CDR3 region has the DNA TGTGCCAGCAGCGTAGGCCTGGGGGCGCAATCTGAAAAACTGTTTTTT.

The chain links TRBV7-2 to TRBJ2-2; D is uncertain. This CDR3 region has 17 residues. V was clipped by 7 bases and J by 1 base, with 19 bases between them. From germline, CDR1 is SGHTA and CDR2 FQGNSA. CDR3 sequence (DNA): TGTGCCAGCATCCTTAGCAGCGCAGGATGGAACACCGGGGAGCTGTTTTTT. Translated, it gives CASILSSAGWNTGELFF.

This clone was seen only once. This chain uses TRBV12-3 or TRBV12-4 with TRBJ1-2, with no clear D. Trimming shortened V by 3 bases and J by 2 bases, and 7 bases separated the two germline ends. This CDR3 contains 13 residues. This CDR3 is CASSLGENYGYTF. CDR3 coding DNA: TGTGCCAGCAGTTTGGGAGAAAACTATGGCTACACCTTC.

The chain's CDR3 is CASSQDSVMGGYTF. For the CDR3, the DNA is TGCGCCAGCAGCCAAGATTCAGTGATGGGTGGCTACACCTTC. The chain links TRBV4-3 to TRBJ1-2; D call uncertain. The CDR3 loop spans 14 amino acids. V dropped 0 bases and J dropped 7 bases, with 12 bases sitting between them. The germline V gene encodes CDR1 LGHNA and CDR2 YSLEER.

The V call is TRBV27, the J call TRBJ2-7, with 12 bases identical to TRBD2. The CDR3 is made up of 16 amino acids. V shed 5 bases and J 1 base; nucleotides not matched to a gene: 6. Germline V gene lookup returns CDR1 MNHEY and CDR2 SMNVEV (reference sequence). The CDR3 region has the DNA TGTGCCAGCAGTGGACCGGGGACTAGCGGGTCCTACGAGCAGTACTTC. The encoded protein is CASSGPGTSGSYEQYF.

The rearrangement links TRBV18 to TRBJ1-3; no firm D call. From germline, CDR1 is KGHSH and CDR2 LQKENI. This CDR3 has 18 amino acids. V shed 3 bases and J shed 0 bases, with 18 bases lying between them. The CDR3 DNA reads as TGTGCCAGCTCACCGGGGTCTGTGGGGAAACCCTCTGGAAACACCATATATTTT. Translation gives CASSPGSVGKPSGNTIYF. Full variable domain (outside the CDR3, taken from reference TRBV18 and TRBJ1-3): NAGVMQNPRHLVRRRGQEARLRCSPMKGHSHVYWYRQLPEEGLKFMVYLQKENIIDESGMPKERFSAEFPKEGPSILRIQQVVRGDSAAYFCASSPGSVGKPSGNTIYFGEGSWLTVV.

The chain joins TRBV29-1 to TRBJ1-1; D remains unclear. There are 14 residues in the CDR3. Per the germline V gene, CDR1 is SQVTM and CDR2 is ANQGSEA. V dropped 7 bases and J dropped 1 base, with 16 bases sitting between them. The CDR3 sequence: CSAPGRWGNTEAFF. CDR3 nucleotides: TGCAGCGCACCCGGTAGGTGGGGGAACACTGAAGCTTTCTTT.